One and the same sample provided the 28 T cell receptor beta chains below, sequenced in a study of blood T cells in healthy people across ages. For the second PCR, which ran for about 6 to 12 cycles, a sample-barcoded 5' primer and a J-beta primer mix were used. TCRdb re-called the 5' RACE reads through MiXCR, storing one row per CDR3 protein. The table lists 800,000 to 950,000 distinct CDR3 sequences, 29% of them singletons. This sample was shared with a second study, whose subject was T cells of mothers and their children.

The sequenced sample consisted of blood. The receptors derive from a woman aged 40 to 50 in good health.

This clonotype appeared many times. J is TRBJ2-7 and V is TRBV7-9; D unclear. Trimming left V 5 bases short and J 1 base short, with 12 bases between. The CDR3 has 14 residues. Germline-derived CDR1 and CDR2 are SEHNR and FQNEAQ (reference sequence). CDR3: CASSPAVGSYEQYF. As DNA, the CDR3 is TGTGCCAGCAGCCCCGCGGTAGGATCCTACGAGCAGTACTTC.

This clonotype was counted between two and nine times. The rearrangement joins TRBV30 to TRBJ2-7; tentatively, D is TRBD2 (5 bases). Germline loops: CDR1 GTSNPN, CDR2 SVGIG (reference sequence). The V end was cut by 4 bases, the J end by 4 bases, with 11 bases between. The CDR3 totals 12 residues. The CDR3 DNA is TGTGCCTGGAATACGGGGTTGTACGAGCAGTACTTC. It translates to CAWNTGLYEQYF.

This rearrangement joins TRBV27 to TRBJ1-2; TRBD1 matches 8 bases. Unmatched junction bases numbered 6, after V lost 5 bases and J lost 4 bases. The length of the CDR3 is 14 residues. Germline CDR1 MNHEY, CDR2 SMNVEV (reference sequence). CDR3 amino acids: CASSPQGVSYGYTF. The DNA for the CDR3 is TGTGCCAGCAGTCCACAGGGGGTCAGCTATGGCTACACCTTC.

At least ten counts were recorded for this clonotype. As DNA, the CDR3 is TGTGCCAGCAGCTCTTGGGATACCTCCTACGAGCAGTACTTC. Amino acids: CASSSWDTSYEQYF. The chain recombines TRBV7-9 with TRBJ2-7; D unresolved. The V end lost 4 bases, the J end lost 0 bases, and 10 bases lay between the germline ends. Germline V gives CDR1 SEHNR, CDR2 FQNEAQ (reference sequence). The CDR3 is made up of 14 amino acids.

This chain joins TRBV10-3 and TRBJ2-1; D is unclear. CDR3 length: 15 residues. Per germline, CDR1 ENHRY and CDR2 SYGVKD. V lost 3 bases and J lost 4, with 13 bases in between. Here the CDR3 reads CAISDWVAPYNEQFF. For the CDR3, the DNA is TGTGCCATCAGTGATTGGGTGGCCCCGTACAATGAGCAGTTCTTC.

This clonotype has ten or more counts. The chain is built from TRBV20-1 and TRBJ2-3; D is undetermined. CDR3 size: 13 residues. Trimming cost V 4 bases and J 2 bases, with 10 bases left between them. The germline CDR1 and CDR2 sequences are DFQATT and SNEGSKA (reference sequence). The chain's CDR3 is CSAKDHNTDTQYF. Written as DNA, the CDR3 is TGCAGTGCTAAGGACCATAACACAGATACGCAGTATTTT.

This clonotype was observed many times. The rearrangement uses TRBV5-1 and TRBJ1-4; 9 bases align to TRBD1. Germline V CDR1 and CDR2: SGHRS, YFSETQ. The CDR3 covers 16 residues. V was pared by 4 bases and J by 3 bases, with 7 bases of the junction left unmatched. CDR3 sequence (DNA): TGCGCCAGCAGCACCGGACAGGGGACCGCTAATGAAAAACTGTTTTTT. As protein: CASSTGQGTANEKLFF.

This clonotype was found a few times. The rearrangement uses TRBV28 and TRBJ1-2; 9 bases line up with TRBD1. J was trimmed by 1 base and V by 4 bases; bases with no gene match: 10. This CDR3 region has 17 residues. Looked up from germline, CDR1 is MDHEN and CDR2 is SYDVKM. The CDR3 DNA reads as TGTGCCAGCAGTTCCAAGGACAGGGGTAGCCGTAACTATGGCTACACCTTC. It yields the protein CASSSKDRGSRNYGYTF.

This clonotype was detected many times. The chain employs TRBV5-1 and TRBJ2-3, with D tentatively TRBD1 or TRBD2 (5 bases each). CDR3 length: 15 amino acids. V shed 2 bases and J shed 4 bases, with 14 bases lying between them. CDR1 and CDR2 from the germline V gene are SGHRS and YFSETQ. In DNA form, the CDR3 reads TGCGCCAGCAGCTTCCGGGACGGGCTTGCAGATACGCAGTATTTT. Protein: CASSFRDGLADTQYF.

The V and J genes are TRBV20-1 and TRBJ2-1; weak D call: TRBD2 (5 bases). In germline, CDR1 is DFQATT, CDR2 SNEGSKA (reference sequence). V lost 8 bases to trimming and J lost 0 bases, with 14 bases between them. This CDR3 comprises 14 residues. CDR3 loop: CSQQKRSSYNEQFF. CDR3 DNA: TGCAGTCAACAAAAGCGGAGCTCCTACAATGAGCAGTTCTTC.

This clonotype appeared a few times. The chain employs TRBV5-6 and TRBJ2-1, with 7 nucleotides matching TRBD1. The germline gives CDR1 SGHDT, CDR2 YYEEEE. The CDR3 runs 16 residues. V lost 2 bases and J lost 5; bases outside the gene matches: 10. Here the CDR3 DNA reads TGTGCCAGCAGCTTTTTGAAGGGGGCGACAAACAATGAGCAGTTCTTC. This gives the protein CASSFLKGATNNEQFF.

V is TRBV7-9 and J is TRBJ2-7; the match to TRBD1 covers 9 bases. This CDR3 has 14 residues. J gave up 5 bases and V 2 bases, and 4 bases lay outside the gene matches. CDR1 SEHNR and CDR2 FQNEAQ come from the germline V gene (reference sequence). The chain's CDR3 is CASSLRDRVHEQYF. The CDR3 DNA follows: TGTGCCAGCAGCTTAAGGGACAGGGTGCACGAGCAGTACTTC.

The CDR3 loop is CASTKAGGFSGANVLTF. In nucleotides, the CDR3 is TGTGCCAGCACCAAGGCGGGGGGATTCTCTGGGGCCAACGTCCTGACTTTC. This sequence joins TRBV5-4 and TRBJ2-6, with 8 positions matching TRBD2. In germline, CDR1 is SGHNT, CDR2 YYREEE (reference sequence). The CDR3 sequence is 17 residues long. With 6 bases clipped from V and 0 bases from J, the junction kept 8 bases outside the gene matches.

In this sample, this clonotype turned up a few times. The genes are TRBV28 and TRBJ1-2; D might be TRBD1 (5 bases). Germline CDR1 and CDR2: MDHEN and SYDVKM. CDR3 length: 14 residues. Deletions cut 2 bases from V and 8 bases from J, with 15 bases between. Here the CDR3 reads CASSLSFGTRGYTF. CDR3 in DNA: TGTGCCAGCAGTTTAAGTTTCGGGACTCGCGGCTACACCTTC.

The chain couples TRBV12-3 or TRBV12-4 to TRBJ2-7; the D gene is possibly TRBD2 (5 bases). V was clipped by 8 bases and J by 1 base, with 12 bases between them. The CDR3 length is 13 residues. The CDR3 is CASGVGESYEQYF. In DNA, the CDR3 is TGTGCCAGCGGCGTCGGGGAGTCCTACGAGCAGTACTTC.

This clonotype was found many times. The chain recombines TRBV25-1 with TRBJ1-6, with D perhaps matching TRBD1 (6 bases). V was trimmed by 4 bases and J by 9 bases, leaving 16 bases between them. CDR3 length equals 15 residues. The V gene's germline CDR1 is MGHDK and CDR2 SYGVNS. This CDR3 reads CASSGGQTIGSPLHF. The CDR3 DNA reads as TGTGCCAGCAGTGGTGGACAGACCATAGGTTCACCCCTCCACTTT.

This sequence joins TRBV6-1 and TRBJ1-1, with D perhaps matching TRBD1 (6 bases). Deletions cut 4 bases from V and 1 base from J, with 16 bases between. The CDR3 loop spans 16 amino acids. CDR1 is MNHNS, CDR2 SASEGT, per germline. The CDR3 region is CASSALPGQSNTEAFF. The CDR3 coding sequence is TGTGCCAGCAGTGCACTGCCGGGACAATCGAACACTGAAGCTTTCTTT.

This chain links TRBV12-3 or TRBV12-4 with TRBJ2-6, with D possibly matching TRBD1 (5 bases). V shed 3 bases and J shed 0 bases, with 18 bases lying between them. The CDR3 is made up of 19 amino acids. In DNA form, the CDR3 reads TGTGCCAGCAGTTTCGCAGGGATTAACACAGCCTCTGGGGCCAACGTCCTGACTTTC. Translated: CASSFAGINTASGANVLTF.

A few counts support this clonotype. The chain links TRBV7-2 to TRBJ1-6, with 7 bases aligning to TRBD1. With 5 bases clipped from V and 7 bases from J, the junction kept 8 bases outside the gene matches. Per germline, CDR1 SGHTA and CDR2 FQGNSA. The CDR3 runs 15 residues. CDR3: CASSPEGQQNSPLHF. CDR3 in DNA: TGTGCCAGCAGCCCGGAGGGACAGCAAAATTCACCCCTCCACTTT.

V is TRBV4-1 and J is TRBJ1-5; 8 bases are shared with TRBD1. Losses at the gene ends were 4 bases for V and 5 bases for J; bases not matched to a gene: 13. Germline-derived CDR1 and CDR2 are MGHRA and YSYEKL. The CDR3 is made up of 17 amino acids. This CDR3 is CASSRGPGAGGDQPQHF. In nucleotides, the CDR3 is TGCGCCAGCAGCCGAGGTCCCGGGGCAGGGGGCGATCAGCCCCAGCATTTT.

This chain links TRBV7-2 with TRBJ2-7; D may be TRBD2 (6 bases). V lost 6 bases, J lost 4 bases, and 13 bases lay in between. Germline V CDR1 and CDR2: SGHTA, FQGNSA. The CDR3 is 13 amino acids. The CDR3, as DNA: TGTGCCAGCAGTCGTTCAGGAGGGTACGAGCAGTACTTC. It translates to CASSRSGGYEQYF. Looking up the rest from reference TRBV7-2 and TRBJ2-7 gives the full variable domain: GAGVSQSPSNKVTEKGKDVELRCDPISGHTALYWYRQSLGQGLEFLIYFQGNSAPDKSGLPSDRFSAERTGGSVSTLTIQRTQQEDSAVYLCASSRSGGYEQYFGPGTRLTVT.

A remark on this clonotype: A much larger clone lies a single base off, so this may be a read error. J is TRBJ2-5 and V is TRBV29-1; no reliable D call. V was shortened by 8 bases and J by 0 bases, with 10 bases between the two germline ends. The CDR3 totals 12 residues. Germline V gene data show CDR1 as SQVTM and CDR2 as ANQGSEA. The CDR3 nucleotides read TGCAGCATTGCTGTGTACCAAGAGACCCAGTACTTC. Translating it yields CSIAVYQETQYF.

The chain is built from TRBV20-1 and TRBJ1-4; D not certain. Germline CDR1 and CDR2: DFQATT and SNEGSKA (reference sequence). This CDR3 spans 11 amino acids. CDR3 region: CLWAGNEKLFF. As DNA, the CDR3 is TGCTTATGGGCTGGTAATGAAAAACTGTTTTTT.

About this clonotype itself: Possible read error: a much larger clone is one base away. This chain links TRBV2 with TRBJ1-5; D unclear. V lost 11 bases and J 2 bases, leaving 13 bases between the germline ends. The CDR3 extends over 13 amino acids. Germline V gene data show CDR1 as SNHLY and CDR2 as FYNNEI. CDR3 residues: CAGNREGNQPQHF. The CDR3 coding sequence is TGTGCCGGCAATCGCGAAGGCAATCAGCCCCAGCATTTT.

Concerning this clonotype: A read error may be the cause here, since a much bigger clone is one base away. The rearrangement links TRBV2 to TRBJ2-2; D is ambiguous. Trimming removed 0 bases from V and 5 bases from J, with 10 bases in between. The germline CDR1 and CDR2 sequences are SNHLY and FYNNEI. CDR3 length: 15 residues. The CDR3 loop is CASSEAGIRTGELFF. For the CDR3, the DNA is TGTGCCAGCAGTGAAGCGGGAATACGAACCGGGGAGCTGTTTTTT.

CDR3: CASSLGQGVRETQYF. CDR3 sequence (DNA): TGTGCCAGCAGCCTGGGACAGGGGGTCAGGGAGACCCAGTACTTC. The chain couples TRBV7-2 to TRBJ2-5; TRBD1 matches 11 bases. CDR1 is SGHTA, CDR2 FQGNSA, per germline. CDR3 size: 15 residues. Trimming cost V 5 bases and J 5 bases; bases outside gene matches: 7.

This clonotype has more than one count but fewer than ten. V usage is TRBV12-3 or TRBV12-4 and J usage is TRBJ2-1; D is perhaps TRBD1 or TRBD2 (5 bases each). Trimming cost V 3 bases and J 4 bases, with 16 bases left between them. This CDR3 has 16 amino acids. In DNA form, the CDR3 reads TGTGCCAGCAGTTTCCAAGGTCGGGGACCTTACAATGAGCAGTTCTTC. It specifies CASSFQGRGPYNEQFF.

This clonotype showed up just a few times. The gene calls are TRBV7-2 and TRBJ1-2; 7 bases line up with TRBD1. CDR1 and CDR2 (germline): SGHTA, FQGNSA. This CDR3 contains 13 residues. Germline trimming cut 1 base from V and 6 bases from J; bases unmatched to any gene: 2. The CDR3 region is CASSLEGGNGYTF. CDR3 sequence (DNA): TGTGCCAGCAGCTTAGAAGGGGGCAATGGCTACACCTTC.